These 5 T cell receptor beta chains came from one sample sequenced in a study of metastatic and nonmetastatic thyroid tumors. TCRdb re-clonotyped the PCR reads through MiXCR. The sample lists 25,000 to 30,000 clones, over 20% occurring once. No patient had received any treatment before thyroid surgery. The source material was blood. These receptors all stem from a female donor with papillary thyroid cancer or a benign thyroid nodule (not recorded which). Some clones in this sample may be carry-over from other donors' samples.

In its sample, this clone was seen a few times. An end of the junction does not agree with germline; a read error may underlie this. The chain has TRBV2 and TRBJ2-4; D may correspond to TRBD1 or TRBD2 (5 bases each). This CDR3 comprises 12 residues. Germline loops: CDR1 SNHLY, CDR2 FYNNEI. The CDR3 bases are TGCGCCAGCAGTGGGGACCTAGGCATTCAGTACTTC. Amino acids: CASSGDLGIQYF.

J is TRBJ1-6 and V is TRBV27, with TRBD1 as a possible D gene (6 bases). The CDR3 is 16 amino acids. Germline CDR1 reads MNHEY; CDR2 reads SMNVEV (reference sequence). With 0 bases removed from V and 8 bases from J, the gap between germline ends came to 14 bases. The CDR3 protein is CASSLSPGDGDSPLHF. As DNA, the CDR3 is TGTGCCAGCAGTTTATCCCCAGGGGACGGGGATTCACCCCTCCACTTT.

The V gene is TRBV30, the J gene TRBJ2-5, with D unclear. Deletions cut 0 bases from V and 4 bases from J, with 3 bases between. The CDR3 sequence is 11 residues long. Looked up from germline, CDR1 is GTSNPN and CDR2 is SVGIG (reference sequence). The CDR3 coding sequence is TGTGCCTGGAGTGTTGGAGAGACCCAGTACTTC. Amino acids: CAWSVGETQYF.

This clone has just a few counts. The chain uses TRBV6-1 and TRBJ2-3; a possible D gene is TRBD1 (6 bases). Germline CDR1 is MNHNS and CDR2 is SASEGT. Trimming left V 1 base short and J 6 bases short, with 14 bases between. CDR3 length equals 15 residues. CDR3 sequence (DNA): TGTGCCAGCAGTGAAGAGACAGGCTCGGGGGATACGCAGTATTTT. This translates into CASSEETGSGDTQYF.

By its share, this clone is medium-sized. The rearrangement links TRBV2 to TRBJ2-7; no reliable D call. The CDR3 length is 10 residues. V was shortened by 8 bases and J by 3 bases, with 5 bases between the two germline ends. From germline, CDR1 is SNHLY and CDR2 FYNNEI. Written as DNA, the CDR3 is TGTGCCAGCTCCCTCTACGAGCAGTACTTC. Translating gives CASSLYEQYF.